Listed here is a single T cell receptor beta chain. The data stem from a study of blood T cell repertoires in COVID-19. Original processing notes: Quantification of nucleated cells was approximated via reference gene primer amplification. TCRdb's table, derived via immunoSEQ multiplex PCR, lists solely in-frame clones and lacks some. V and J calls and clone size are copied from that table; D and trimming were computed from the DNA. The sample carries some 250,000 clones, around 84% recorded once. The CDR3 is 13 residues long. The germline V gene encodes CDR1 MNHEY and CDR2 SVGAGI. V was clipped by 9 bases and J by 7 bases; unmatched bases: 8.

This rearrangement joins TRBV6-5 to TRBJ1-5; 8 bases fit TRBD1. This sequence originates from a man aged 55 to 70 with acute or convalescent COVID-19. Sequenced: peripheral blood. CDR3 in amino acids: CASWTGLKQPQHF. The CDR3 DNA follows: TGTGCCAGTTGGACAGGGCTAAAGCAGCCCCAGCATTTT.